A single T cell receptor beta chain is shown here with its context. The sample is drawn from a study of OX40 agonist ivuxolimab in advanced cancers. Using immunoSEQ multiplex PCR, the repertoire was profiled, and TCRdb retains in-frame clones only, with some absent. The data contain tens of thousands of clones, approximately 86% of them singletons. The receptor was isolated from an adult with an advanced solid tumor such as melanoma, head and neck, liver or kidney cancer. The starting material was CD4+ or CD8+ T cells sorted from blood, obtained in a trial of the OX40 agonist ivuxolimab.

The CDR3 nucleotides read TGCGCCAGCAGCCAAGATACGGTAGCCAATCAGCCCCAGCATTTT. This encodes CASSQDTVANQPQHF. This chain joins TRBV4-3 and TRBJ1-5; D is ambiguous. The CDR3 has 15 residues. Trimming pared 0 bases from V and 3 bases from J, leaving 9 bases between. In germline, CDR1 is LGHNA, CDR2 YSLEER.